A single sample is the source of the 26 T cell receptor beta chains below, sequenced in a study of tumor-infiltrating lymphocytes in localized non-small cell lung cancer. Only in-frame clones appear in the TCRdb table, and some are missing; sequencing was by immunoSEQ multiplex PCR. The sample includes about 5,800 clones, around 65% of them seen just once. The sample was uninvolved lung tissue not adjacent to the tumor. These TCRs come from a human donor with non-small cell lung cancer.

This chain joins TRBV4-3 and TRBJ1-1; no clear D. The V end lost 0 bases, the J end lost 0 bases, and 8 bases lay between the germline ends. Germline V gives CDR1 LGHNA, CDR2 YSLEER. The CDR3 runs 15 residues. CDR3 coding DNA: TGCGCCAGCAGCCAAGAGAGGGCATTGAACACTGAAGCTTTCTTT. Its translation: CASSQERALNTEAFF.

The chain is built from TRBV29-1 and TRBJ2-5; no clear D. With 4 bases removed from V and 2 bases from J, the gap between germline ends came to 14 bases. CDR3 length equals 14 residues. CDR1 and CDR2 (germline): SQVTM, ANQGSEA. CDR3 sequence (DNA): TGCAGCGTTGTCCCCCGTGTCAAGCAAGAGACCCAGTACTTC. This translates into CSVVPRVKQETQYF. The complete variable domain, with remaining parts taken from reference TRBV29-1 and TRBJ2-5, reads SAVISQKPSRDICQRGTSLTIQCQVDSQVTMMFWYRQQPGQSLTLIATANQGSEATYESGFVIDKFPISRPNLTFSTLTVSNMSPEDSSIYLCSVVPRVKQETQYFGPGTRLLVL.

The V gene is TRBV6-5, the J gene TRBJ1-1; D unclear. V was pared by 6 bases and J by 0 bases, with 8 bases between. CDR3 length: 13 amino acids. Germline assignment: CDR1 MNHEY and CDR2 SVGAGI. The DNA of the CDR3 is TGTGCCAGCAGGGATTTCTTGAACACTGAAGCTTTCTTT. The encoded protein is CASRDFLNTEAFF.

Regarding this clone: The sample carries other DNA sequences with the same CDR3. The chain carries TRBV6-5 and TRBJ1-1; D is unresolved. V was shortened by 2 bases and J by 4 bases, with 5 bases between the two germline ends. CDR1 MNHEY and CDR2 SVGAGI come from the germline V gene. CDR3 length equals 12 residues. The DNA for the CDR3 is TGTGCCAGCAGTTACGGAGGCACTGAAGCTTTCTTT. Its protein is CASSYGGTEAFF.

V gene TRBV15 combines with J gene TRBJ2-7, with D possibly matching TRBD1 (5 bases). V lost 1 base, J lost 1 base, and 11 bases lay in between. Germline V gene lookup returns CDR1 LNHNV and CDR2 YYDKDF (reference sequence). The CDR3 covers 15 residues. The CDR3 coding sequence is TGTGCCACCAGCAGAGCCGGACACCTTTCCTACGAGCAGTACTTC. The encoded protein is CATSRAGHLSYEQYF.

This rearrangement joins TRBV9 to TRBJ1-5; maybe TRBD1 (5 bases). The germline V and J ends were trimmed by 2 bases and 7 bases, with 10 bases remaining between them. The CDR3 covers 13 residues. Germline V gene sequence: CDR1 SGDLS, CDR2 YYNGEE. The CDR3 DNA sequence: TGTGCCAGCAGCGTGGGGGAAGGGCAGCCCCAGCATTTT. Translating gives CASSVGEGQPQHF.

The sample holds one count of this clone. The V call is TRBV30, the J call TRBJ1-2; D remains ambiguous. V dropped 1 base and J dropped 0 bases, with 15 bases sitting between them. The CDR3 sequence is 16 residues long. The V gene's germline CDR1 is GTSNPN and CDR2 SVGIG (reference sequence). The CDR3, as DNA: TGTGCCTGGAGTGACGTTTATGGCAGCACTAACTATGGCTACACCTTC. Its protein is CAWSDVYGSTNYGYTF.

V gene TRBV5-6 combines with J gene TRBJ1-1; the D gene is possibly TRBD1 (5 bases). The CDR3 runs 14 residues. Looked up from germline, CDR1 is SGHDT and CDR2 is YYEEEE. With 4 bases removed from V and 1 base from J, the gap between germline ends came to 11 bases. The DNA for the CDR3 is TGTGCCAGCAGCAACTGGACATGGAACACTGAAGCTTTCTTT. This translates into CASSNWTWNTEAFF.

The chain employs TRBV27 and TRBJ2-1, with D perhaps matching TRBD1 (6 bases). The CDR3 spans 13 residues. V shed 5 bases and J shed 4 bases, with 9 bases lying between them. Germline V lookup: CDR1 MNHEY, CDR2 SMNVEV (reference sequence). CDR3 loop: CASSRTAYNEQFF. As DNA, the CDR3 is TGTGCCAGCAGTCGGACAGCTTACAATGAGCAGTTCTTC.

The DNA of the CDR3 is TGCGCCAGCAGCCTCACCCCCGCAAGCGAGGGGTTACAATACGAGCAGTACTTC. Protein product: CASSLTPASEGLQYEQYF. The chain recombines TRBV4-3 with TRBJ2-7; D is perhaps TRBD1 or TRBD2 (5 bases each). V lost 4 bases to trimming and J lost 4 bases, with 26 bases between them. CDR3 length equals 18 residues. The germline V gene encodes CDR1 LGHNA and CDR2 YSLEER.

The chain links TRBV19 to TRBJ2-1; no definite D call. The V gene lost 1 base and the J gene lost 2 bases, with 9 bases spanning the gap. From germline, CDR1 is LNHDA and CDR2 SQIVND (reference sequence). The CDR3 sequence is 15 residues long. The CDR3 DNA reads as TGTGCCAGTAGTATAGTTGGTGCCGCCTACAATGAGCAGTTCTTC. It translates to CASSIVGAAYNEQFF.

This sequence joins TRBV6-4 and TRBJ2-3; the D gene is possibly TRBD2 (6 bases). CDR3 length equals 15 residues. Germline V gene data show CDR1 as MRHNA and CDR2 as SNTAGT. The V and J ends lost 6 bases and 4 bases respectively, with 17 bases between them. CDR3 coding DNA: TGTGCCAGCAGCATCGGGAGTTCGGGGGCAGATACGCAGTATTTT. Protein: CASSIGSSGADTQYF.

The chain carries TRBV11-1 and TRBJ1-1; the match to TRBD1 covers 7 bases. The germline gives CDR1 SGHAT, CDR2 FQDESV (reference sequence). The V gene end was trimmed by 5 bases and the J gene end by 0 bases; junction bases not matched to a gene: 6. The CDR3 extends over 15 amino acids. CDR3 DNA: TGTGCCAGCAGCGTCCAAGGGGGCATGAACACTGAAGCTTTCTTT. Translating it yields CASSVQGGMNTEAFF.

The sample holds one count of this clone. The CDR3 reads CASSLADDTQYF. CDR3 bases: TGCGCCAGCAGCTTGGCCGACGATACGCAGTATTTT. This chain connects TRBV5-1 to TRBJ2-3; D is ambiguous. Germline CDR1 is SGHRS and CDR2 is YFSETQ. V was cut by 0 bases and J by 6 bases, with 5 bases left in between. The CDR3 length is 12 residues.

Only a few counts were recorded for this clone. The chain uses TRBV19 and TRBJ1-1; TRBD1 might be the D (6 bases). Trimming took off 5 bases at V and 4 bases at J, with 17 bases between the two ends. The CDR3 runs 15 residues. Germline V gene lookup returns CDR1 LNHDA and CDR2 SQIVND (reference sequence). The CDR3 sequence: CASSETGLYGTEAFF. The CDR3 coding sequence is TGTGCCAGTAGTGAAACAGGGTTATATGGCACTGAAGCTTTCTTT.

Points on this clone: The junction and the germline gene differ at one end; a read error may be behind it. The V call is TRBV4-1, the J call TRBJ2-4; TRBD1 might be the D (6 bases). Germline V gives CDR1 MGHRA, CDR2 YSYEKL. The CDR3 is 14 amino acids. CDR3 coding DNA: TGTGCCAGCAGCCAAGACAGGCTGGACAACATTCAGTACTTC. Encoded protein: CASSQDRLDNIQYF.

The J gene is TRBJ2-7, the V gene TRBV7-3; unclear D gene. V was cut by 2 bases and J by 3 bases, with 2 bases left in between. Germline CDR1 SGHTA, CDR2 FQGTGA. The CDR3 has 11 amino acids. The CDR3 is CASSLYYEQYF. The CDR3 nucleotides read TGTGCCAGCAGCTTATACTACGAGCAGTACTTC.

This clone is medium-sized by share. This sequence joins TRBV19 and TRBJ2-1; 7 positions agree with TRBD2. The CDR3 spans 15 residues. The germline gives CDR1 LNHDA, CDR2 SQIVND (reference sequence). V lost 3 bases to trimming and J lost 5 bases; unmatched junction nucleotides: 7. The CDR3 is CASSIPQRENNEQFF. CDR3 nucleotide sequence: TGTGCCAGTAGTATCCCCCAGCGGGAAAACAATGAGCAGTTCTTC.

This clone is medium-sized (0.01 to 0.1%) in the sample. This rearrangement joins TRBV11-2 to TRBJ1-4; 8 bases align to TRBD1. This CDR3 has 14 amino acids. Germline trimming cut 4 bases from V and 7 bases from J; bases unmatched to any gene: 5. From germline, CDR1 is SGHAT and CDR2 FQNNGV. CDR3 in DNA: TGTGCCAGCAGCTCGGACAGGGTCGCTGAAAAACTGTTTTTT. As protein: CASSSDRVAEKLFF.

The chain recombines TRBV7-2 with TRBJ1-2; D might be TRBD1 (5 bases). CDR1 is SGHTA, CDR2 FQGNSA, per germline. The CDR3 is 13 amino acids. V was cut by 5 bases and J by 5 bases, with 12 bases left in between. In DNA form, the CDR3 reads TGTGCCAGCAGCCTGGGACCTAGGTATGGCTACACCTTC. Protein sequence: CASSLGPRYGYTF.

The gene calls are TRBV29-1 and TRBJ2-5, with TRBD2 identical over 12 bases. Germline loops: CDR1 SQVTM, CDR2 ANQGSEA. J lost 2 bases, V lost 4 bases, and 8 bases had no gene match. This CDR3 is 16 amino acids long. The CDR3 here is CSVATRLAGVQETQYF. The CDR3 coding sequence is TGCAGCGTTGCCACCCGACTAGCGGGGGTACAAGAGACCCAGTACTTC.

This clone is medium-sized (0.01 to 0.1%) within its sample. The chain is built from TRBV5-4 and TRBJ2-5, with D perhaps TRBD1 or TRBD2 (5 bases each). Trimming stripped 3 bases from V and 0 bases from J, with 12 bases between. CDR1 and CDR2 (germline): SGHNT, YYREEE (reference sequence). This CDR3 has 15 residues. In DNA form, the CDR3 reads TGTGCCAGCAGCTGGCGAGGGACGTACCAAGAGACCCAGTACTTC. It is translated as CASSWRGTYQETQYF.

This clone was seen more than once but under ten times. J is TRBJ2-7 and V is TRBV7-2; D assignment may be TRBD1 or TRBD2 (5 bases each). V dropped 1 base and J dropped 7 bases, with 11 bases sitting between them. Germline-derived CDR1 and CDR2 are SGHTA and FQGNSA. The CDR3 covers 13 residues. CDR3 nucleotide sequence: TGTGCCAGCAGCTTAGTATATGGGGGTGAGCAGTACTTC. This encodes CASSLVYGGEQYF.

The J gene is TRBJ1-2, the V gene TRBV9; TRBD1 matches 8 bases. The CDR3 has 15 amino acids. Germline V gene sequence: CDR1 SGDLS, CDR2 YYNGEE. The V segment lost 1 base and the J segment 5 bases; nucleotides outside the gene matches: 7. CDR3 sequence reads: CASSVTQGAPYGYTF. CDR3 nucleotide sequence: TGTGCCAGCAGCGTAACCCAGGGGGCTCCTTATGGCTACACCTTC.

This clone was seen once. This chain connects TRBV5-1 to TRBJ2-6; no reliable D call. The CDR3 runs 14 residues. The germline V gene encodes CDR1 SGHRS and CDR2 YFSETQ. Trimming pared 1 base from V and 4 bases from J, leaving 6 bases between. CDR3 residues: CASSLTAGANVLTF. Written as DNA, the CDR3 is TGCGCCAGCAGCTTGACAGCCGGGGCCAACGTCCTGACTTTC.

This clone was detected only once. V gene TRBV30 combines with J gene TRBJ1-5, with 8 bases that match TRBD1. CDR3 length: 13 amino acids. The junction had 1 base not matched to a gene; V was cut back by 4 bases and J by 2 bases. Germline CDR1 GTSNPN, CDR2 SVGIG (reference sequence). The CDR3 region has the DNA TGTGCCTGGAACAGGGGGGGCAATCAGCCCCAGCATTTT. The encoded protein is CAWNRGGNQPQHF.